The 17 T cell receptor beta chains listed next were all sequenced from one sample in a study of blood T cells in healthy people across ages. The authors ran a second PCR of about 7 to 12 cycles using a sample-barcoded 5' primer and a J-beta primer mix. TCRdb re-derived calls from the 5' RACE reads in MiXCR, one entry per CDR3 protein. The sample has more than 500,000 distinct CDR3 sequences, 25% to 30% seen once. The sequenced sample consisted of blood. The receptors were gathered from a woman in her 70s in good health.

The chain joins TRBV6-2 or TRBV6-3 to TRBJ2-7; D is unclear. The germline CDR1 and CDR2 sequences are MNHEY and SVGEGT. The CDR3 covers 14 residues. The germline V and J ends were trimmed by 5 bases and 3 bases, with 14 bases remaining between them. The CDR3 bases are TGTGCCAGCAGTGGCTACAACGAAAACTACGAGCAGTACTTC. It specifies CASSGYNENYEQYF.

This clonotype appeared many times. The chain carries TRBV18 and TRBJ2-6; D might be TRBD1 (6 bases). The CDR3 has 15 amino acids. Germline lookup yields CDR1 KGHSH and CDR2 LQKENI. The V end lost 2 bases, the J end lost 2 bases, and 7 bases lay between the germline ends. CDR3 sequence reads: CASSPSGAGANVLTF. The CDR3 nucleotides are TGTGCCAGCTCACCATCAGGGGCTGGGGCCAACGTCCTGACTTTC. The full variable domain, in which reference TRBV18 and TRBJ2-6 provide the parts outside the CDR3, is NAGVMQNPRHLVRRRGQEARLRCSPMKGHSHVYWYRQLPEEGLKFMVYLQKENIIDESGMPKERFSAEFPKEGPSILRIQQVVRGDSAAYFCASSPSGAGANVLTFGAGSRLTVL.

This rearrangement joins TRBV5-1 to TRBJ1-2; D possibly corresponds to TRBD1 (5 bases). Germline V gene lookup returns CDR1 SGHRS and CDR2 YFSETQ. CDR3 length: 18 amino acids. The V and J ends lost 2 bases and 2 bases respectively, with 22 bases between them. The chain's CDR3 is CASSFNSLFDSANYGYTF. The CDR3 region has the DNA TGCGCCAGCAGCTTCAACTCCCTCTTCGACAGTGCCAACTATGGCTACACCTTC.

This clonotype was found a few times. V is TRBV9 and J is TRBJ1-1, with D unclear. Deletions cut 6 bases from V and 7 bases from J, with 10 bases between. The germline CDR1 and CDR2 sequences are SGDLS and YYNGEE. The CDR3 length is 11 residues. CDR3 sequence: CASNSGGEAFF. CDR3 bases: TGTGCCAGCAACAGCGGAGGTGAAGCTTTCTTT.

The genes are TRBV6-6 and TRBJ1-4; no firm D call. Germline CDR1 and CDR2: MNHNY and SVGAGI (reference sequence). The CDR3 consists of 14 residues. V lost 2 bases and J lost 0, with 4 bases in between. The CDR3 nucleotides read TGTGCCAGCAGTTACGGGGCAACTAATGAAAAACTGTTTTTT. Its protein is CASSYGATNEKLFF.

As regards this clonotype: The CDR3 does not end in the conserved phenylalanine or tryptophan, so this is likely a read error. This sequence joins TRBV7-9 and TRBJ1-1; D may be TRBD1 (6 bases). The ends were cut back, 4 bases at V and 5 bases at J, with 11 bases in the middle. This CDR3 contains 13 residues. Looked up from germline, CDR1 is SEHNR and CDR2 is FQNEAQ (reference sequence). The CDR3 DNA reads TGTGCCAGCAGCTCACTCCAGGGGACTGAAGCTTTCGTT. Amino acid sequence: CASSSLQGTEAFV.

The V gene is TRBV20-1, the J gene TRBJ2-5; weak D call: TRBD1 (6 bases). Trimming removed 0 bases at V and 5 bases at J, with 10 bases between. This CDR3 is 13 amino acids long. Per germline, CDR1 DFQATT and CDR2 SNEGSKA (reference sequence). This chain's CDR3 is CSARDQGRETQYF. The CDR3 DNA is TGCAGTGCTAGAGATCAGGGGCGGGAGACCCAGTACTTC.

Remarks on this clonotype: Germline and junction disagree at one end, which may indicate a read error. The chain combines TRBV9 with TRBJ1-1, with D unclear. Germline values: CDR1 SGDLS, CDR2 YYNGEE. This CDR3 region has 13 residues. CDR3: CASSVDMNTGAFF. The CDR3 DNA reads TGTGCCAGCAGCGTAGATATGAACACTGGAGCTTTCTTT.

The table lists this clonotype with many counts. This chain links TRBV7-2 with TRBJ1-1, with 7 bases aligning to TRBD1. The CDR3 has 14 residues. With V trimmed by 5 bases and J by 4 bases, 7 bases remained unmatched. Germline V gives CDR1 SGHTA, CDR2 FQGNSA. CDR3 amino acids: CASSLRGGGTEAFF. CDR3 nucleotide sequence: TGTGCCAGCAGCCTCAGGGGGGGAGGCACTGAAGCTTTCTTT.

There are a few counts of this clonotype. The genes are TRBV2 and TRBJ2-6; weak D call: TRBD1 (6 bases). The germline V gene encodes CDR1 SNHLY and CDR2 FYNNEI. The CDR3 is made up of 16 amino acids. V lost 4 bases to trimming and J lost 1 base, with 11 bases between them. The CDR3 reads CASSANRESGANVLTF. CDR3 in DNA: TGTGCCAGCAGTGCGAACAGGGAGTCTGGGGCCAACGTCCTGACTTTC.

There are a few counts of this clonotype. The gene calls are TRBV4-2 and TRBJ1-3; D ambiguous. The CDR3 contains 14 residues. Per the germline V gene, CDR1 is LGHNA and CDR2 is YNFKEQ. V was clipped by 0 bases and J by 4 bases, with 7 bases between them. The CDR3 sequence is CASSQDPPGNTIYF. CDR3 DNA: TGTGCCAGCAGCCAAGACCCCCCGGGAAACACCATATATTTT.

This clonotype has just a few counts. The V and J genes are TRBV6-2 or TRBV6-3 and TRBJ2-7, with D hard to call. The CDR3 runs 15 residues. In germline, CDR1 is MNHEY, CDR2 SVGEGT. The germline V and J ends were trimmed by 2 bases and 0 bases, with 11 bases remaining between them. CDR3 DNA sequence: TGTGCCAGCAGTTACGGACCCACGAGCTCCTACGAGCAGTACTTC. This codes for CASSYGPTSSYEQYF.

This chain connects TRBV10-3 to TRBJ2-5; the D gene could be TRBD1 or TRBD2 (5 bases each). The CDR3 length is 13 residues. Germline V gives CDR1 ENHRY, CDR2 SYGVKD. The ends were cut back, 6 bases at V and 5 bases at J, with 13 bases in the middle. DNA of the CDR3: TGTGCCATCAGCCCGGGGACCGGGGAGACCCAGTACTTC. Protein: CAISPGTGETQYF.

The DNA for the CDR3 is TGTGCCAGCGGGCTAGGGGGCTCCTACGAGCAGTACTTC. It codes for CASGLGGSYEQYF. This chain connects TRBV28 to TRBJ2-7; tentative D call: TRBD1 (6 bases). This CDR3 is built from 13 residues. Trimming took off 8 bases at V and 0 bases at J, with 11 bases between the two ends. Looked up from germline, CDR1 is MDHEN and CDR2 is SYDVKM. The variable domain in full, with the rest retrieved from reference TRBV28 and TRBJ2-7, is DVKVTQSSRYLVKRTGEKVFLECVQDMDHENMFWYRQDPGLGLRLIYFSYDVKMKEKGDIPEGYSVSREKKERFSLILESASTNQTSMYLCASGLGGSYEQYFGPGTRLTVT.

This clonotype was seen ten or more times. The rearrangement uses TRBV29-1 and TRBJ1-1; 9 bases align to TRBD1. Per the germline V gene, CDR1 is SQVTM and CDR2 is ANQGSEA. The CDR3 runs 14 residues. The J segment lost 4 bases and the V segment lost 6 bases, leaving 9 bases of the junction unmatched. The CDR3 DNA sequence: TGCAGCGTAACAGGGGGCTCGGGGGGCACTGAAGCTTTCTTT. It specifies CSVTGGSGGTEAFF.

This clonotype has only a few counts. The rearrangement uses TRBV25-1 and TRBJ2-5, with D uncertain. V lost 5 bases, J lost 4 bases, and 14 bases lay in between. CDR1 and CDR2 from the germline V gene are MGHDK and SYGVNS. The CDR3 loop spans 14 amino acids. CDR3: CASSRPGSGETQYF. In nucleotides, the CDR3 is TGTGCCAGCAGTAGACCGGGCTCCGGAGAGACCCAGTACTTC. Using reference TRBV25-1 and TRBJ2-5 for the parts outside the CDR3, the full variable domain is EADIYQTPRYLVIGTGKKITLECSQTMGHDKMYWYQQDPGMELHLIHYSYGVNSTEKGDLSSESTVSRIRTEHFPLTLESARPSHTSQYLCASSRPGSGETQYFGPGTRLLVL.

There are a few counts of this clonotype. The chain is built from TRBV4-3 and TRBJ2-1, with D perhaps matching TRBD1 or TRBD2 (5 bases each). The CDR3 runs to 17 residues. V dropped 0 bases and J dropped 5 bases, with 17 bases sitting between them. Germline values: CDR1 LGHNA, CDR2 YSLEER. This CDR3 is CASSQDLGVDFHNEQFF. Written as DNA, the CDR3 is TGCGCCAGCAGCCAAGATCTGGGGGTGGACTTCCACAATGAGCAGTTCTTC.